This TCR beta chain was identified during a study of cytotoxic CD8 clonotypes in ibrutinib-treated CLL. Germline V gene data show CDR1 as MDHEN and CDR2 as SYDVKM. The CDR3 has 15 residues. The V end lost 5 bases, the J end lost 0 bases, and 13 bases lay between the germline ends. TCRdb keeps only in-frame clones here, not all; method: immunoSEQ multiplex PCR. Among some 130,000 clones listed, roughly 85% were seen once. The sequences come from PBMCs, collected after 24 months of ibrutinib treatment. This clonotype originated in a human donor with chronic lymphocytic leukemia. The rearrangement links TRBV28 to TRBJ1-2; D gene uncertain. The CDR3 DNA reads TGTGCCAGCAGTACCCTTCACGGAGCTAACTATGGCTACACCTTC. It translates to CASSTLHGANYGYTF.